This record concerns one TCR beta chain sequence. A much more abundant neighbour one base away suggests this may be a read error. The sample comes from a study of neurological immune-mediated disorders. TCRdb analysed the 5' RACE reads with MiXCR anew, one entry per CDR3 protein. The sample has under 70,000 distinct CDR3 sequences, approximately 3.5% seen once. Trimming stripped 1 base from V and 9 bases from J, with 11 bases between. CDR3 length: 13 residues. The TCR sequence derives from a woman in her 30s with multiple sclerosis. Input material: PBMCs. The J gene is TRBJ2-3, the V gene TRBV12-3 or TRBV12-4, with TRBD1 as a possible D gene (5 bases). The CDR3 coding sequence is TGTGCCAGCAGTTTAGTGCAGGGTGACACGCAGTATTTT. This encodes CASSLVQGDTQYF.